The TCR beta chain described here comes from a study of blood T cell repertoires in COVID-19. The germline gives CDR1 SGDLS, CDR2 YYNGEE. The CDR3 totals 15 residues. After removal of 3 bases from V and 7 bases from J, the junction contained 11 bases not matched to a gene. Recovered status in Cohort 3 required two negative PCRs, clearance, or symptom resolution. The protocol was immunoSEQ multiplex PCR, while the TCRdb copy is restricted to in-frame clones and leaves out a portion. Altogether some 350,000 clones are present, more than 70% being singletons, with the ten largest covering over 4%. The TCR comes from a young woman who had recovered from COVID-19. The rearrangement links TRBV9 to TRBJ1-2, with TRBD1 identical over 8 bases. The sample was PBMCs or T cells enriched from blood (not recorded which). The CDR3 nucleotides read TGTGCCAGCAGCGACTGGACAGGGCAGGTTTCTGGCTACACCTTC. Translating gives CASSDWTGQVSGYTF.